This TCR beta chain was recovered during a study of human T cells and chemical hapten exposure (dated by TCRdb to about 2021). Notes on the research overall: Libraries were pooled for sequencing, and per-sample TCR yields varied mainly because of small differences in library volumes within the pool. From each blood RNA sample, both TCR alpha and TCR beta chains were sequenced. The study tracked peripheral blood TCR repertoire changes in vivo during primary and secondary sensitization to the hapten diphenylcyclopropenone (DPC) in alopecia patients.

Study-wide findings and limitations: Repeated subsampling changed both the strength of the expansion versus patch-test correlation and the threshold at which that correlation became significant. DPC sensitization did not change how many TCRs were above 1 in 1000 frequency, and no evidence was found of alterations in global repertoire structure.

Libraries were prepared through 5' RACE. Sequencing used an Illumina MiSeq. Library preparation attached unique molecular identifiers to individual cDNA molecules for quantitative, reproducible TCR counting. The published analysis was carried out like this. A median of roughly 98,000 TCRs per sample was observed, with a range of about 23,224 to 700,000. V, J and CDR3 annotation of the TCR reads was carried out using the Decombinator software suite. For the PS versus PT1 abundance plots, all samples were subsampled to the same number of TCRs (28,000). Expanded TCRs were defined as absent before sensitization and observed at least eight times at the 2-week time point. The raw public data were reprocessed by TCRdb itself: fastp quality trimming at Q25, MiXCR clonotype calling, in-frame beta chains only. Under each unique CDR3 protein, matching rows form one entry showing the most common genes and DNA. Here the V and J calls rest on TCRdb's processing, not on the authors' analysis. The sample records about 81,000 distinct CDR3 sequences, roughly 8% of which are singletons. Approximately 2.1% of the sample comes from the top ten.

Reading the germline V gene gives CDR1 SGHRS and CDR2 YFSETQ. V was cut back by 1 base and J by 2 bases, leaving a gap of 34 bases between them. Counted from cysteine to phenylalanine, this CDR3 has 22 amino acids. The only DNA kept is the CDR3, 66 bases in frame from the first base. This clonotype showed up many times. Its binding antigen is unknown. Base quality data are lacking; no much larger clone is found one base away. Total RNA was extracted from unfractionated whole blood collected in Tempus Blood RNA tubes. As TCR sequencing controls, five or six healthy volunteers were used, with blood taken at day 0, 2 weeks and 6 weeks.

This chain is built from TRBV5-1 and TRBJ2-7; TRBD1 is possibly the D segment (6 matching bases). This sequence was found in a male donor in good health. The CDR3 protein: CASSLRGLSYPGALVLAYEQYF. The DNA sequence is as follows: TGCGCCAGCAGCTTGAGAGGGCTGAGCTACCCAGGGGCGTTGGTATTAGCCTACGAGCAGTACTTC.